A single sample is the source of the 8 T cell receptor beta chains below, sequenced in a study of identical twins. One entry per CDR3 protein, called by TCRdb with MiXCR from the 5' RACE reads. The data hold some 1,600,000 distinct CDR3 sequences, with less than 40% observed a single time. The sequenced material came from cord blood. The origin of the receptors is a newborn girl in good health.

Of note for this clonotype: Given a much more abundant clone one base away, this may be a read error. J is TRBJ2-5 and V is TRBV29-1; 7 bases map to TRBD2. CDR1 and CDR2 from the germline V gene are SQVTM and ANQGSEA. CDR3 length: 14 amino acids. J lost 1 base, V lost 0 bases, and 2 bases had no gene match. CDR3 bases: TGCAGCGTTGAAGAGGCTAGCGGCCAAGAGACCCAGTACTTC. It codes for CSVEEASGQETQYF. The full variable domain, rest sourced from reference TRBV29-1 and TRBJ2-5, is SAVISQKPSRDICQRGTSLTIQCQVDSQVTMMFWYRQQPGQSLTLIATANQGSEATYESGFVIDKFPISRPNLTFSTLTVSNMSPEDSSIYLCSVEEASGQETQYFGPGTRLLVL.

This clonotype showed up many times. V usage is TRBV29-1 and J usage is TRBJ1-2; TRBD1 agrees at 7 bases. Looked up from germline, CDR1 is SQVTM and CDR2 is ANQGSEA. V was clipped by 4 bases and J by 4 bases; unmatched bases: 0. This CDR3 has 11 residues. The CDR3, as DNA: TGCAGCGTTGGGGACAGCTATGGCTACACCTTC. It yields the protein CSVGDSYGYTF.

This clonotype showed up many times. V is TRBV20-1 and J is TRBJ1-2; tentative D call: TRBD1 (6 bases). Trimming removed 3 bases from V and 5 bases from J, with 13 bases in between. From germline, CDR1 is DFQATT and CDR2 SNEGSKA (reference sequence). CDR3 size: 13 residues. The chain's CDR3 is CSASSQGGYGYTF. CDR3 bases: TGCAGTGCTAGCTCACAGGGTGGTTATGGCTACACCTTC.

V gene TRBV18 combines with J gene TRBJ2-5; 11 nucleotides match TRBD2. V was pared by 4 bases and J by 3 bases, with 28 bases of the junction left unmatched. The CDR3 has 23 residues. Per germline, CDR1 KGHSH and CDR2 LQKENI. The CDR3: CASSRFMRVPEIGTSGAKETQYF. In DNA, the CDR3 is TGTGCCAGCTCACGCTTTATGAGAGTCCCGGAGATTGGGACTAGCGGCGCCAAAGAGACCCAGTACTTC. The variable domain in full, with the rest retrieved from reference TRBV18 and TRBJ2-5, is NAGVMQNPRHLVRRRGQEARLRCSPMKGHSHVYWYRQLPEEGLKFMVYLQKENIIDESGMPKERFSAEFPKEGPSILRIQQVVRGDSAAYFCASSRFMRVPEIGTSGAKETQYFGPGTRLLVL.

This clonotype was seen a few times. The V call is TRBV9, the J call TRBJ2-3; D gene ambiguous. From germline, CDR1 is SGDLS and CDR2 YYNGEE. V was pared by 3 bases and J by 3 bases, with 14 bases between. The CDR3 is 15 amino acids. Here the CDR3 DNA reads TGTGCCAGCAGCGGTAGCCGGGTCGAGACAGATACGCAGTATTTT. Translation gives CASSGSRVETDTQYF.

Concerning this clonotype itself: Relative to the germline gene, one junction end is altered; a read error may explain this. The gene calls are TRBV7-6 and TRBJ2-3; maybe TRBD2 (6 bases). Germline values: CDR1 SGHVS, CDR2 FNYEAQ. The CDR3 length is 14 residues. CDR3 region: CAGSLAPSADTQYF. The CDR3 nucleotides read TGTGCCGGCAGCTTAGCGCCTAGCGCAGATACGCAGTATTTT.

The chain has TRBV5-6 and TRBJ2-3; tentative D call: TRBD2 (6 bases). The CDR3 contains 16 residues. V was clipped by 5 bases and J by 0 bases, with 16 bases between them. CDR1 and CDR2 (germline): SGHDT, YYEEEE. CDR3: CASRHRDSGSTDTQYF. CDR3 nucleotide sequence: TGTGCCAGCAGACACCGAGATAGCGGAAGCACAGATACGCAGTATTTT.

V is TRBV27 and J is TRBJ2-7; D is perhaps TRBD2 (6 bases). The CDR3 is made up of 14 amino acids. Germline V lookup: CDR1 MNHEY, CDR2 SMNVEV (reference sequence). With 11 bases removed from V and 0 bases from J, the gap between germline ends came to 17 bases. CDR3 residues: CAALAWGVSYEQYF. The DNA of the CDR3 is TGTGCCGCCCTGGCTTGGGGGGTCTCCTACGAGCAGTACTTC.